Sequencing of this T cell receptor (beta chain) was carried out in a study of shared clonotypes between healthy human individuals. Study-wide context: Researchers drew samples from two women and a few men aged 18 to 49.

Germline V CDR1 and CDR2: GTSNPN, SVGIG (reference sequence). The CDR3 is 17 residues long. Trimming shortened V by 2 bases and J by 2 bases, and 19 bases separated the two germline ends. Assay used: immunoSEQ multiplex PCR; TCRdb lists only in-frame clones, some missing. This table has about 560,000 clones, around 78% appearing once. The sequenced sample consisted of PBMCs. The V gene is TRBV30, the J gene TRBJ1-3; TRBD1 is a possible D gene (6 bases). This receptor was identified in a woman aged 35 to 49 in good health. Some clones in this sample may be carry-over from other donors' samples. Written as DNA, the CDR3 is TGTGCCTGGAGTAAACCGGGACAAGGCCGTGCTGGAAACACCATATATTTT. It translates to CAWSKPGQGRAGNTIYF. Full variable domain (remainder filled in from reference TRBV30 and TRBJ1-3): SQTIHQWPATLVQPVGSPLSLECTVEGTSNPNLYWYRQAAGRGLQLLFYSVGIGQISSEVPQNLSASRPQDRQFILSSKKLLLSDSGFYLCAWSKPGQGRAGNTIYFGEGSWLTVV.